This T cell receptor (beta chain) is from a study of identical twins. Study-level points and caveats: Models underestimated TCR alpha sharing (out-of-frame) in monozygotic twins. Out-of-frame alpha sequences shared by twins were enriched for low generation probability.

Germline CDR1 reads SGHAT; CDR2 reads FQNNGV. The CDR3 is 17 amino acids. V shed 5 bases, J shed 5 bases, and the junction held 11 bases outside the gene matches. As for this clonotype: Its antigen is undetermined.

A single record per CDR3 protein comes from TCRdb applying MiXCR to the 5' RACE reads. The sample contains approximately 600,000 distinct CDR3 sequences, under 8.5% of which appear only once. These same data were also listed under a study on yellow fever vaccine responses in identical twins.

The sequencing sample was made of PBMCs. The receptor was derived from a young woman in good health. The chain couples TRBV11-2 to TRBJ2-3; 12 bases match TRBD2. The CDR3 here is CASSDQSSGRVIDTQYF. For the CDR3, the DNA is TGTGCCAGCAGCGACCAGTCTAGCGGGAGGGTGATAGATACGCAGTATTTT. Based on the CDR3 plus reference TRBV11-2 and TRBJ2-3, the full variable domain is EAGVAQSPRYKIIEKRQSVAFWCNPISGHATLYWYQQILGQGPKLLIQFQNNGVVDDSQLPKDRFSAERLKGVDSTLKIQPAKLEDSAVYLCASSDQSSGRVIDTQYFGPGTRLTVL.